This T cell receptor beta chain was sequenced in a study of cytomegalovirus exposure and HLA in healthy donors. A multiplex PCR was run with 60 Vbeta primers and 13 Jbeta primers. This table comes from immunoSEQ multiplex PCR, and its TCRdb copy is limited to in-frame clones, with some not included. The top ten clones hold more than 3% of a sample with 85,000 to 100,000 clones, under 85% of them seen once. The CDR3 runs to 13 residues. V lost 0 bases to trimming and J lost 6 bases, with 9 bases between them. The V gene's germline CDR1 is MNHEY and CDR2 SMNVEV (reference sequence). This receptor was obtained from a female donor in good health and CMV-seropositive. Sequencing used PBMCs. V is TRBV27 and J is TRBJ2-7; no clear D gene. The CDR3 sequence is CASSLSRRSEQYF. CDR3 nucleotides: TGTGCCAGCAGTTTATCGAGGAGAAGCGAGCAGTACTTC.